Here is one T cell receptor (beta chain) with its context. With 4 bases clipped from V and 6 bases from J, the junction kept 7 bases outside the gene matches. The CDR3 extends over 15 amino acids. Germline CDR1 LGHNA, CDR2 YSLEER. In the study's own analysis: Amplification of reference gene primers was used by the study to estimate nucleated cell counts. Some clones are missing from TCRdb's copy, which holds only in-frame ones; the method was immunoSEQ multiplex PCR. V, J and clone size are taken as reported in that table, and D and trimming were inferred from the DNA itself. This sample has approximately 170,000 clones, with roughly 81% found just once. The entry originates in a study of blood T cell repertoires in COVID-19. Study details: Samples came from the United States, Italy and Spain, spanning acute and convalescent COVID-19. Sources were T cells, B-cell-depleted T cells, or PBMCs; the material itself was cDNA or gDNA.

Sequenced sample: peripheral blood. The chain couples TRBV4-3 to TRBJ2-2; TRBD2 matches at 8 bases. This clonotype originated in a middle-aged man who had recovered from COVID-19. CDR3 sequence: CASSPRAGEAGELFF. The CDR3 DNA reads as TGCGCCAGCAGCCCGAGAGCGGGAGAGGCCGGGGAGCTGTTTTTT.